This TCR beta chain was recovered during a study of blood T cell repertoires in COVID-19. Study summary: Italy, Spain and the United States were the sources of the convalescent and acute COVID-19 samples.

Here immunoSEQ multiplex PCR was the method, and the copy in TCRdb shows in-frame clones only, minus some. The data show about 140,000 clones, 90% seen once. The CDR3 totals 20 residues. Germline V gene sequence: CDR1 LGHDT, CDR2 YNNKEL (reference sequence). V was pared by 4 bases and J by 8 bases, with 26 bases of the junction left unmatched. This chain connects TRBV3-1 (or the pseudogene TRBV3-2) to TRBJ1-2, with 9 nucleotides matching TRBD1. The specimen sequenced was peripheral blood. The sequence derives from a woman older than 75 with acute or convalescent COVID-19. The DNA for the CDR3 is TGTGCCAGCAGCCCACTATTACCTAAACCGGGACAGGGTATTTCGAGGGGCTACACCTTC. Protein: CASSPLLPKPGQGISRGYTF.